This is a list of T cell receptor beta chains from one sample in a study of blood T cell repertoires in COVID-19. Sequenced by immunoSEQ multiplex PCR; TCRdb stores in-frame clones only, minus some. The data show some 200,000 clones, with roughly 94% seen just once and about 0.76% held by the top ten. The sequencing sample was made of peripheral blood. The origin of the receptors is a man aged 25-40 years with COVID-19, enrolled during active disease. Each CDR3 is given with its conserved first and last residue. A D gene is named only where the DNA matches it firmly. Clone sizes are given selectively: once, few, many, or a class where the clone is expanded.

TRBJ1-5,TRBV19,.,.,CASSRQINQPQHF,TGTGCCAGTAGTCGACAGATCAATCAGCCCCAGCATTTT
TRBJ2-2,TRBV7-3,TRBD1,once,CASSPITSGTAPGELFF,TGTGCCAGCAGCCCCATAACCTCCGGGACAGCCCCCGGGGAGCTGTTTTTT
TRBJ2-7,TRBV6-5,TRBD1,.,CASRRQGRKTYEQYF,TGTGCCAGCAGACGACAGGGTCGTAAAACCTACGAGCAGTACTTC
TRBJ2-7,TRBV4-1,.,.,CASSHRGYFEQYF,TGCGCCAGCAGCCATAGAGGATATTTCGAGCAGTACTTC
TRBJ1-2,TRBV19,.,once,CASSMPRERTRVYGYTF,TGTGCCAGTAGTATGCCCAGGGAACGGACTAGGGTCTATGGCTACACCTTC
TRBJ2-5,TRBV4-1,TRBD2,.,CASSQRVTSGGGETQYF,TGCGCCAGCAGCCAGAGGGTGACTAGCGGGGGGGGTGAGACCCAGTACTTC
TRBJ2-6,TRBV6-4,.,.,CASSADSSGANVLTF,TGTGCCAGCAGTGCGGACAGCTCTGGGGCCAACGTCCTGACTTTC
TRBJ1-4,TRBV30,.,.,CAWSVQGTNEKLFF,TGTGCCTGGAGTGTACAGGGAACTAATGAAAAACTGTTTTTT
TRBJ2-4,TRBV4-1,.,.,CASSQDESDLAKNIQYF,TGCGCCAGCAGCCAAGATGAAAGCGATCTAGCCAAAAACATTCAGTACTTC
TRBJ2-3,TRBV5-5,TRBD1,once,CASSPGQASTDTQYF,TGTGCCAGCAGCCCCGGACAGGCTAGCACAGATACGCAGTATTTT
TRBJ1-4,TRBV30,.,once,CAWSAPGATNEKLFF,TGTGCCTGGAGTGCTCCAGGTGCAACTAATGAAAAACTGTTTTTT
TRBJ2-3,TRBV5-6,.,.,CASSPAGDTQYF,TGTGCCAGCAGCCCCGCAGGAGATACGCAGTATTTT
TRBJ1-5,TRBV9,.,once,CASSVDPGGGQPQHF,TGTGCCAGCAGCGTAGACCCGGGGGGCGGACAGCCCCAGCATTTT
TRBJ1-3,TRBV5-4,.,.,CASSLGQRYSGNTIYF,TGTGCCAGCAGCTTGGGACAGCGATACTCTGGAAACACCATATATTTT
TRBJ1-2,TRBV7-9,TRBD1,.,CASSLAKGQGARGYYGYTF,TGTGCCAGCAGCTTAGCGAAGGGGCAGGGGGCGCGAGGATACTATGGCTACACCTTC
TRBJ2-1,TRBV3-1/TRBV3-2,TRBD1,.,CASSQGQGVQSYNEQFF,TGTGCCAGCAGCCAGGGACAGGGAGTACAGTCCTACAATGAGCAGTTCTTC
TRBJ1-5,TRBV5-1,TRBD1,.,CASSLQKQGDSNQPQHF,TGCGCCAGCAGCTTGCAAAAACAGGGGGATAGCAATCAGCCCCAGCATTTT
TRBJ1-5,TRBV10-3,.,.,CAISADNQPQHF,TGTGCCATCAGTGCCGACAACCAGCCCCAGCATTTT
TRBJ1-1,TRBV6-5,.,.,CASSYRGNTEAFF,TGTGCCAGCAGTTACCGAGGGAACACTGAAGCTTTCTTT
TRBJ2-3,TRBV7-6,.,.,CASSLAPLGGATDTQYF,TGTGCCAGCAGCTTAGCCCCCCTCGGAGGGGCCACAGATACGCAGTATTTT
TRBJ1-1,TRBV19,TRBD1,.,CASSPPRGTGGTVGAFF,TGTGCCAGTAGTCCACCCCGTGGGACAGGGGGAACGGTTGGAGCTTTCTTT
TRBJ1-4,TRBV12-3/TRBV12-4,.,.,CASSTAEKLFF,TGTGCCAGCAGCACAGCTGAAAAACTGTTTTTT
TRBJ1-5,TRBV10-2,.,.,CASSEQGISQPQHF,TGCGCCAGCAGTGAGCAGGGGATTAGTCAGCCCCAGCATTTT
TRBJ1-2,TRBV7-2,TRBD1,.,CASSLTRQGANGYTF,TGTGCCAGCAGCTTAACGAGACAGGGGGCGAATGGCTACACCTTC
TRBJ1-1,TRBV2,TRBD1,few,CASRDRDRGRTEAFF,TGTGCCAGCAGGGACCGGGACAGGGGGCGAACTGAAGCTTTCTTT